A selection of T cell receptor beta chains follows, all from one sample in a study of blood T cell repertoires in COVID-19. Profiling relied on immunoSEQ multiplex PCR, and the TCRdb table lists in-frame clones only, not all of them. The sample shows approximately 390,000 clones, 80% to 90% of them seen only once. The sequencing sample was made of PBMCs or T cells enriched from blood (not recorded which). The receptors derive from a woman in her fifties or sixties who had recovered from COVID-19. Each CDR3 is given with its conserved first and last residue. D genes are given only for firm matches. A clone size is listed for some rows: how often the clone was seen (once, few, many), or a class if it is expanded.

TRBD2,NA,TRBJ2-5,TRBV7-2,CASSQPGLASSQETQYF,TGTGCCAGCAGCCAACCGGGACTAGCGAGTAGCCAAGAGACCCAGTACTTC
NA,NA,TRBJ1-1,TRBV7-2,CASSSVWKIEENTEAFF,TGTGCCAGCAGCTCGGTGTGGAAGATTGAGGAGAACACTGAAGCTTTCTTT
NA,NA,TRBJ1-3,TRBV19,CASSPSGGFEVFRGNTIYF,TGTGCCAGTAGTCCAAGCGGAGGATTTGAGGTCTTTCGTGGAAACACCATATATTTT
NA,once,TRBJ1-4,TRBV5-4,CASSLEAGFNEKLFF,TGTGCCAGCAGCTTGGAGGCCGGGTTTAATGAAAAACTGTTTTTT
NA,NA,TRBJ2-4,TRBV2,CASSEDSLLAKNIQYF,TGTGCCAGCAGTGAAGATAGTCTTCTAGCCAAAAACATTCAGTACTTC
TRBD1,NA,TRBJ1-5,TRBV28,CASSAHMGQGNQPQHF,TGTGCCAGCAGTGCCCATATGGGACAGGGGAATCAGCCCCAGCATTTT
TRBD1,NA,TRBJ1-5,TRBV18,CASSPGQGVNQPQHF,TGTGCCAGCTCACCGGGACAGGGGGTCAATCAGCCCCAGCATTTT
TRBD1,once,TRBJ2-3,TRBV2,CAARGQGADTQYF,TGTGCCGCAAGGGGACAGGGCGCAGATACGCAGTATTTT
TRBD2,NA,TRBJ2-1,TRBV28,CASSPLELAGGRDEQFF,TGTGCCAGCAGTCCTTTGGAACTAGCGGGGGGGCGAGATGAGCAGTTCTTC
NA,NA,TRBJ1-2,TRBV27,CASGGLRGAIWGYTF,TGTGCGAGCGGGGGACTGAGAGGGGCCATATGGGGCTACACCTTC
NA,NA,TRBJ1-2,TRBV29-1,CSAAQPGAHYGYTF,TGCAGCGCAGCCCAGCCAGGGGCACACTATGGCTACACCTTC
TRBD1,NA,TRBJ1-4,TRBV4-3,CASSQNTLIGQGEKLFF,TGCGCCAGCAGCCAAAACACTCTCATTGGACAGGGAGAAAAACTGTTTTTT
TRBD2,NA,TRBJ2-1,TRBV28,CASRSVLLSSGGGDEQFF,TGTGCCAGCAGGAGCGTCCTACTCTCTAGCGGGGGGGGTGATGAGCAGTTCTTC
TRBD2,NA,TRBJ2-5,TRBV5-1,CASSLAGSGQTQYF,TGCGCCAGCAGCTTGGCCGGTAGCGGGCAGACCCAGTACTTC
TRBD1,NA,TRBJ1-1,TRBV11-2,CASSLGGQGLDTEAFF,TGTGCCAGCAGCTTAGGGGGACAGGGCCTCGACACTGAAGCTTTCTTT
TRBD2,NA,TRBJ2-1,TRBV6-2/TRBV6-3,CASSRLAGGSYNEQFF,TGTGCCAGCAGTCGACTAGCGGGTGGATCCTACAATGAGCAGTTCTTC
NA,NA,TRBJ1-2,TRBV11-2,CASSPIRGGRGYTF,TGTGCCAGCAGCCCTATTAGGGGAGGTCGAGGCTACACCTTC
TRBD2,NA,TRBJ2-2,TRBV3-1/TRBV3-2,CASSQGLAGADTGELFF,TGTGCCAGCAGCCAAGGACTAGCGGGGGCGGACACCGGGGAGCTGTTTTTT
NA,NA,TRBJ1-1,TRBV27,CASSHYRSGDTEAFF,TGTGCCAGCAGCCATTACAGGAGCGGGGACACTGAAGCTTTCTTT
TRBD1,NA,TRBJ1-2,TRBV6-5,CASSQWGTGVYGYTF,TGTGCCAGCAGCCAGTGGGGGACAGGGGTCTATGGCTACACCTTC
NA,NA,TRBJ1-1,TRBV2,CASSGTSGTEAFF,TGTGCCAGCAGTGGTACAAGTGGCACTGAAGCTTTCTTT
TRBD1,NA,TRBJ1-2,TRBV3-1/TRBV3-2,CASSQGTGYTF,TGTGCCAGCAGCCAAGGGACAGGTTACACCTTC
TRBD2,NA,TRBJ2-1,TRBV5-1,CASSLATTSGGANEQFF,TGCGCCAGCAGCTTGGCCACCACTAGCGGGGGGGCCAATGAGCAGTTCTTC
NA,NA,TRBJ1-2,TRBV4-1,CASSQESGWSYGYTF,TGCGCCAGCAGCCAAGAATCGGGATGGTCCTATGGCTACACCTTC
TRBD1,once,TRBJ2-3,TRBV27,CASRARWDRAQVSTDTQYF,TGTGCCAGCAGGGCTCGGTGGGACAGGGCCCAGGTCAGCACAGATACGCAGTATTTT
NA,once,TRBJ1-2,TRBV5-6,CASSPSPGYGYTF,TGTGCCAGCAGCCCATCCCCAGGGTATGGCTACACCTTC
NA,once,TRBJ2-2,TRBV9,CASSESTVPGSGELFF,TGTGCCAGCAGCGAATCTACAGTCCCGGGGTCCGGGGAGCTGTTTTTT
NA,NA,TRBJ2-2,TRBV12-3/TRBV12-4,CAGGGLDGELFF,TGTGCCGGAGGTGGGTTGGACGGGGAGCTGTTTTTT
TRBD1,NA,TRBJ1-1,TRBV18,CASSRVPGQGLNTEAFF,TGTGCCAGCTCTCGAGTCCCGGGACAGGGGCTGAACACTGAAGCTTTCTTT
NA,NA,TRBJ2-7,TRBV6-2/TRBV6-3,CASSVRGGRDEQYF,TGTGCCAGCAGCGTACGAGGAGGTCGCGACGAGCAGTACTTC
TRBD1,NA,TRBJ1-3,TRBV5-1,CASSSEPGQGVGNTIYF,TGCGCCAGCAGCTCTGAACCGGGACAGGGCGTCGGAAACACCATATATTTT
NA,NA,TRBJ1-1,TRBV2,CASSVGENTEAFF,TGTGCCAGCAGTGTAGGGGAGAACACTGAAGCTTTCTTT
NA,NA,TRBJ1-2,TRBV7-2,CASSAGLGTNYGYTF,TGTGCCAGCAGCGCAGGGCTGGGGACTAACTATGGCTACACCTTC
NA,NA,TRBJ1-2,TRBV6-5,CASNSRGYGYTF,TGTGCCAGCAATAGTCGGGGCTATGGCTACACCTTC
NA,once,TRBJ2-7,TRBV9,CASSAPRSPYEQYF,TGTGCCAGCAGCGCGCCGAGGTCCCCCTACGAGCAGTACTTC
TRBD1,NA,TRBJ1-1,TRBV6-1,CASSDQGARNTEAFF,TGTGCCAGCAGTGATCAGGGGGCGAGGAACACTGAAGCTTTCTTT
TRBD1,NA,TRBJ1-6,TRBV11-3,CASTTGGGPRSPLHF,TGTGCCAGCACCACAGGGGGGGGGCCGCGGTCACCCCTCCACTTT
NA,NA,TRBJ1-1,TRBV7-9,CASSQNTEAFF,TGTGCCAGCAGCCAGAACACTGAAGCTTTCTTT
TRBD1,NA,TRBJ1-5,TRBV5-1,CASSLGTGDQPQHF,TGCGCCAGCAGCCTCGGGACAGGGGATCAGCCCCAGCATTTT
NA,NA,TRBJ2-2,TRBV20-1,CSASLPTTHTGELFF,TGCAGTGCAAGTCTCCCGACAACGCACACCGGGGAGCTGTTTTTT
NA,NA,TRBJ1-5,TRBV4-1,CASSQDGGLKDPPQHF,TGCGCCAGCAGCCAAGATGGCGGACTTAAGGATCCGCCCCAGCATTTT
NA,NA,TRBJ1-3,TRBV4-1,CASSQVFGRLGNTIYF,TGCGCCAGCAGCCAAGTCTTCGGCAGGCTAGGAAACACCATATATTTT
NA,NA,TRBJ1-5,TRBV5-4,CASSFQNQPQHF,TGTGCCAGCAGTTTCCAAAATCAGCCCCAGCATTTT
TRBD1,few,TRBJ2-1,TRBV7-7,CASSISTGHEQFF,TGTGCTAGCAGCATATCGACAGGGCATGAGCAGTTCTTC
NA,NA,TRBJ1-1,TRBV5-1,CASSLALGLPSSTEAFF,TGCGCCAGCAGCCTGGCGCTGGGACTGCCTTCCAGCACTGAAGCTTTCTTT
TRBD1,NA,TRBJ1-5,TRBV28,CASNPGQALGNQPQHF,TGTGCCAGCAACCCCGGACAGGCCTTAGGCAATCAGCCCCAGCATTTT
NA,NA,TRBJ1-1,TRBV19,CATEGGSSEAFF,TGTGCCACCGAGGGAGGCAGTTCGGAAGCTTTCTTT
NA,NA,TRBJ2-7,TRBV1,CTSSQNLAGVTYEQYF,TGCACCAGCAGCCAAAACTTAGCGGGGGTAACCTACGAGCAGTACTTC
TRBD1,NA,TRBJ2-7,TRBV25-1,CASTGQNYEQYF,TGTGCCAGCACGGGACAGAACTACGAGCAGTACTTC
NA,NA,TRBJ1-5,TRBV13,CASSMRNQPQHF,TGTGCCAGCAGTATGAGGAATCAGCCCCAGCATTTT
NA,once,TRBJ1-2,TRBV18,CASSPPTASPHFNYGYTF,TGTGCCAGCTCACCACCGACAGCCAGCCCGCACTTTAACTATGGCTACACCTTC
NA,few,TRBJ1-1,TRBV7-8,CASSPRFSTEAFF,TGTGCCAGCAGCCCACGATTTAGCACTGAAGCTTTCTTT
TRBD2,once,TRBJ2-2,TRBV30,CAWSVDNGGTGELFF,TGTGCCTGGAGTGTAGACAACGGGGGGACCGGGGAGCTGTTTTTT
NA,once,TRBJ2-1,TRBV5-5,CASSLGSNRGSNEQFF,TGTGCCAGCAGCTTGGGATCCAACCGTGGTAGCAATGAGCAGTTCTTC
TRBD1,NA,TRBJ2-3,TRBV18,CASSPPKGAGDTQYF,TGTGCCAGCTCACCACCGAAGGGGGCAGGGGATACGCAGTATTTT
TRBD1,NA,TRBJ1-1,TRBV7-9,CAATDRVTEAFF,TGTGCAGCAACAGACAGGGTCACTGAAGCTTTCTTT
TRBD1,NA,TRBJ1-2,TRBV28,CASLGQGFYGYTF,TGTGCCAGTTTGGGACAGGGCTTCTATGGCTACACCTTC